These 8 T cell receptor beta chains were sequenced from one sample in a study of blood T cell repertoires in COVID-19. Sequencing was performed with immunoSEQ multiplex PCR; in TCRdb, only in-frame clones are kept and a portion is missing. This repertoire shows more than 400,000 clones, about nine tenths found once; its top ten account for about 0.75%. Sequenced material: PBMCs or T cells enriched from blood (not recorded which). These receptors originate from a young woman who had recovered from COVID-19.

This chain uses TRBV2 with TRBJ1-3; D call uncertain. Germline V lookup: CDR1 SNHLY, CDR2 FYNNEI. The CDR3 sequence is 14 residues long. V was pared by 4 bases and J by 0 bases, with 7 bases between. CDR3 region: CASSVVASGNTIYF. As DNA, the CDR3 is TGTGCCAGCAGTGTTGTGGCCTCTGGAAACACCATATATTTT. Supplemented by reference TRBV2 and TRBJ1-3, the full variable domain reads EPEVTQTPSHQVTQMGQEVILRCVPISNHLYFYWYRQILGQKVEFLVSFYNNEISEKSEIFDDQFSVERPDGSNFTLKIRSTKLEDSAMYFCASSVVASGNTIYFGEGSWLTVV.

This clone was observed once. The rearrangement uses TRBV6-5 and TRBJ1-4; a possible D gene is TRBD1 (6 bases). CDR1 is MNHEY, CDR2 SVGAGI, per germline. This CDR3 contains 14 residues. Trimming took 5 bases from V and 8 from J, leaving 15 bases between them. The CDR3: CASSLRDNKEKLFF. Written as DNA, the CDR3 is TGTGCCAGCAGTCTCCGGGACAATAAAGAAAAACTGTTTTTT.

This chain uses TRBV5-1 with TRBJ2-7, with 9 bases lining up with TRBD1. The germline V gene has CDR1 SGHRS and CDR2 YFSETQ. The CDR3 loop spans 14 amino acids. V lost 4 bases, J lost 7 bases, and 9 bases stayed unmatched. The chain's CDR3 is CASSPGTGSREQYF. Here the CDR3 DNA reads TGCGCCAGCAGCCCCGGGACAGGGTCGCGGGAGCAGTACTTC.

CDR3 protein: CAISYSGVTTEAFF. The CDR3 DNA sequence: TGTGCCATCAGTTACTCAGGGGTGACAACTGAAGCTTTCTTT. The V gene is TRBV10-3, the J gene TRBJ1-1; TRBD1 is a possible D gene (6 bases). Trimming shortened V by 5 bases and J by 5 bases, and 15 bases separated the two germline ends. This CDR3 has 14 amino acids. Germline V gene lookup returns CDR1 ENHRY and CDR2 SYGVKD.

This clone appeared a single time. The chain couples TRBV28 to TRBJ2-7, with TRBD1 matching over 8 bases. The CDR3 has 17 residues. The J segment lost 2 bases and the V segment lost 3 bases, leaving 12 bases of the junction unmatched. Germline V gene sequence: CDR1 MDHEN, CDR2 SYDVKM. The CDR3 loop is CASSLVGPLQGAYEQYF. DNA for the CDR3: TGTGCCAGCAGTTTGGTCGGACCCTTACAGGGGGCCTACGAGCAGTACTTC. Variable domain in full (rest from reference TRBV28 and TRBJ2-7): DVKVTQSSRYLVKRTGEKVFLECVQDMDHENMFWYRQDPGLGLRLIYFSYDVKMKEKGDIPEGYSVSREKKERFSLILESASTNQTSMYLCASSLVGPLQGAYEQYFGPGTRLTVT.

The chain couples TRBV7-8 to TRBJ1-1; D is unclear. This CDR3 has 12 residues. Germline loops: CDR1 SGHVS, CDR2 FQNEAQ. Trimming cost V 5 bases and J 5 bases, with 9 bases left between them. The CDR3 is CASSPGETEAFF. The CDR3 DNA reads TGTGCCAGCAGCCCAGGTGAAACTGAAGCTTTCTTT. The variable domain in full, with the rest retrieved from reference TRBV7-8 and TRBJ1-1, is GAGVSQSPRYKVAKRGQDVALRCDPISGHVSLFWYQQALGQGPEFLTYFQNEAQLDKSGLPSDRFFAERPEGSVSTLKIQRTQQEDSAVYLCASSPGETEAFFGQGTRLTVV.

The rearrangement joins TRBV27 to TRBJ1-4; 8 positions match TRBD1. J was trimmed by 3 bases and V by 3 bases; bases with no gene match: 3. Germline CDR1 and CDR2: MNHEY and SMNVEV (reference sequence). The CDR3 loop spans 15 amino acids. The CDR3 DNA follows: TGTGCCAGCAGTTTCGGGGGACAGGCTAATGAAAAACTGTTTTTT. Translating gives CASSFGGQANEKLFF.

The chain is built from TRBV27 and TRBJ1-1; a possible D gene is TRBD1 (5 bases). The germline CDR1 and CDR2 sequences are MNHEY and SMNVEV (reference sequence). Trimming shortened V by 1 base and J by 2 bases, and 14 bases separated the two germline ends. CDR3 length: 16 amino acids. CDR3 loop: CASSLYGRGDNTEAFF. The CDR3 bases are TGTGCCAGCAGTTTATACGGACGGGGGGATAACACTGAAGCTTTCTTT.